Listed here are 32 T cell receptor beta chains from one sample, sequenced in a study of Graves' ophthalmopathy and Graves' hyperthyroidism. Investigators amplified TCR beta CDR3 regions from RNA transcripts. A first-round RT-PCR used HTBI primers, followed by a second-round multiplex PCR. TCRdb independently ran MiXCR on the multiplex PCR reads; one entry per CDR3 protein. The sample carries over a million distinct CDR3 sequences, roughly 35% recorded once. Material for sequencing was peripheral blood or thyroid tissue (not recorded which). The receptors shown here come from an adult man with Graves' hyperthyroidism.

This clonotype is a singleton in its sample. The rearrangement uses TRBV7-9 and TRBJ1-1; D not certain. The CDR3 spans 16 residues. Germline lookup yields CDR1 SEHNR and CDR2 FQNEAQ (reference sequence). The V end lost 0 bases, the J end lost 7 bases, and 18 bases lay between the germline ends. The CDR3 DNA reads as TGTGCCAGCAGCTTAGCAGCGAGGGCAGCTATTAATGAAGCTTTCTTT. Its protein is CASSLAARAAINEAFF.

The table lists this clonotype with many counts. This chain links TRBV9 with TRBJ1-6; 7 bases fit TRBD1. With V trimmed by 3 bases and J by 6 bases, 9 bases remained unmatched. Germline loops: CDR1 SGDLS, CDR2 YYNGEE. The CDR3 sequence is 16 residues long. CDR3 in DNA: TGTGCCAGCAGCGCTACCCAGGGACAGCTTAATTCACCCCTCCACTTT. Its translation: CASSATQGQLNSPLHF.

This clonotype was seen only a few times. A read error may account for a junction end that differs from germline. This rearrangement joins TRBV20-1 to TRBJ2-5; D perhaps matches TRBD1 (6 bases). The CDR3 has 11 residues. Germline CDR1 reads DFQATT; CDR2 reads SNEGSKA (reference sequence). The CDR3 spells CSARLTTGRAF. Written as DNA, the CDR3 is TGCAGTGCTAGACTAACGACAGGCAGGGCCTTC.

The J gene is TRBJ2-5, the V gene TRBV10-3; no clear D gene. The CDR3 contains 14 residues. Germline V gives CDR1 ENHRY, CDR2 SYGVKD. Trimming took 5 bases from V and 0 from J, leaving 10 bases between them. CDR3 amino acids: CAISFRHNQETQYF. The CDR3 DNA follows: TGTGCCATCAGTTTCCGACACAACCAAGAGACCCAGTACTTC.

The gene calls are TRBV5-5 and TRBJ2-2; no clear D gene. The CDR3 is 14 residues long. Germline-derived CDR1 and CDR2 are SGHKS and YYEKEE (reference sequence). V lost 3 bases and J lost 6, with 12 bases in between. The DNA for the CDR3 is TGTGCCAGCAGCTCTGTCACCCCACCCGGGGAGCTGTTTTTT. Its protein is CASSSVTPPGELFF.

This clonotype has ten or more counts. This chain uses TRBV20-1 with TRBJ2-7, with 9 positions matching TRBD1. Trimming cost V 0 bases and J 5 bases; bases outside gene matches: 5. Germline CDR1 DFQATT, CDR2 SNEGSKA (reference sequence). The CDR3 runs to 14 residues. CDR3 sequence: CSARDGQGLHEQYF. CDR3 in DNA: TGCAGTGCTAGAGACGGACAGGGGTTACACGAGCAGTACTTC.

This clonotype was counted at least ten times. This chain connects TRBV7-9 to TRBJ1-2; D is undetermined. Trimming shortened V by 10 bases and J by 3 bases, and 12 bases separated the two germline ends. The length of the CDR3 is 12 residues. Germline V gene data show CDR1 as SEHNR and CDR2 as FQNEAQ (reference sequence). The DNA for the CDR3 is TGTGCCATCAAGGGTTTGGACTATGGCTACACCTTC. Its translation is CAIKGLDYGYTF.

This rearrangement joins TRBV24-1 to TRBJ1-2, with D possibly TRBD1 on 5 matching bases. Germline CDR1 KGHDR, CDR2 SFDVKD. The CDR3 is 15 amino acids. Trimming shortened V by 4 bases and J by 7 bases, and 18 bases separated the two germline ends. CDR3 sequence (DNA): TGTGCCACCAGTGAAGCCGCGAGGGGCCCGCTTGGCTACACCTTC. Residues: CATSEAARGPLGYTF.

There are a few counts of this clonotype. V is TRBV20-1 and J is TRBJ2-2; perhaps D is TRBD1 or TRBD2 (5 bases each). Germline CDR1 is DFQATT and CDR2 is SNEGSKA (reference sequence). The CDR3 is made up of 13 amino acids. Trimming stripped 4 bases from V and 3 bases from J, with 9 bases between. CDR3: CSATGADTGELFF. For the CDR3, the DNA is TGCAGTGCTACCGGGGCGGACACCGGGGAGCTGTTTTTT.

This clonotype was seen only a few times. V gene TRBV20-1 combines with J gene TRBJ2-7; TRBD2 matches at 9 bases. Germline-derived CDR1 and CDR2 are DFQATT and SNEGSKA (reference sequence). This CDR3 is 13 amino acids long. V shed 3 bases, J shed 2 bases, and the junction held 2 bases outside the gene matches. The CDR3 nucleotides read TGCAGTGCTAGGAGACTAGCGGCCTACGAGCAGTACTTC. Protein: CSARRLAAYEQYF.

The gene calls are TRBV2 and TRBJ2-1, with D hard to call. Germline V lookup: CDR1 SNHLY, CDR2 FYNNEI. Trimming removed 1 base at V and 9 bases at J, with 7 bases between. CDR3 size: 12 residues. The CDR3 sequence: CASSEGRAEQFF. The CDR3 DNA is TGTGCCAGCAGTGAAGGACGAGCTGAGCAGTTCTTC.

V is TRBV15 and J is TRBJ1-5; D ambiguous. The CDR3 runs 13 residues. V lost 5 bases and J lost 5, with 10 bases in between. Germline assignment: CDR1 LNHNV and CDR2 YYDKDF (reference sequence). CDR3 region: CATSLGLDQPQHF. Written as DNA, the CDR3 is TGTGCCACCAGCTTGGGGTTGGATCAGCCCCAGCATTTT.

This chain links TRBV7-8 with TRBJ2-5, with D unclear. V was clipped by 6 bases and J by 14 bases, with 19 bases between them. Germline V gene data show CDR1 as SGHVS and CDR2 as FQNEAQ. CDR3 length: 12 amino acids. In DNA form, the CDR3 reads TGTGCCAGCAGTGACCAGGAGCAGCCCCTCTACTTC. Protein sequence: CASSDQEQPLYF.

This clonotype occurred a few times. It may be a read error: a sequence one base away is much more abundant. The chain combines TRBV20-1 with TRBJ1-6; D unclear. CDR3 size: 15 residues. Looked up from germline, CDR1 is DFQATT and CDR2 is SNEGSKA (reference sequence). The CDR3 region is CSAHRGRVNNPPLHF. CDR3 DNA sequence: TGCAGTGCCCACCGCGGTAGGGTGAATAATCCACCCCTCCACTTT.

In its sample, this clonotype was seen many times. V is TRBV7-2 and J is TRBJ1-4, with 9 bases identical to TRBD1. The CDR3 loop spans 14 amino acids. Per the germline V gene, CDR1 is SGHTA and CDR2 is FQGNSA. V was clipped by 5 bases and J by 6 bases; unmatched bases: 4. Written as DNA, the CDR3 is TGTGCCAGCAGCCAGGACAGGGGCCATGAAAAACTGTTTTTT. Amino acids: CASSQDRGHEKLFF.

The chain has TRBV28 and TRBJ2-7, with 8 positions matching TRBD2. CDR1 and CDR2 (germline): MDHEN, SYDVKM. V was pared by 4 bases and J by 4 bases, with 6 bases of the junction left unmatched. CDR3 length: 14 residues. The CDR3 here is CASSYSREEYEQYF. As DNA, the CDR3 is TGTGCCAGCAGTTACTCGCGGGAGGAATACGAGCAGTACTTC.

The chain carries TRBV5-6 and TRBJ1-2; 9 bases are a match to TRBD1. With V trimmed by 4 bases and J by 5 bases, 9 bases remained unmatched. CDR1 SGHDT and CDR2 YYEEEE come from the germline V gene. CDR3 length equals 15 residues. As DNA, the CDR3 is TGTGCCAGCAGCCCTTCCCGGACAGGGGAGTATGGCTACACCTTC. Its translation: CASSPSRTGEYGYTF.

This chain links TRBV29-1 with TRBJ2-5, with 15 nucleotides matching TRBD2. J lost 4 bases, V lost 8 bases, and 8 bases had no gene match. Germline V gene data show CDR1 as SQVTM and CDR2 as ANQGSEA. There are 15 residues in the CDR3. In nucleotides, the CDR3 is TGCAGCAGTCTGGGACTAGCGGGAGGTGGAGAGACCCAGTACTTC. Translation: CSSLGLAGGGETQYF.

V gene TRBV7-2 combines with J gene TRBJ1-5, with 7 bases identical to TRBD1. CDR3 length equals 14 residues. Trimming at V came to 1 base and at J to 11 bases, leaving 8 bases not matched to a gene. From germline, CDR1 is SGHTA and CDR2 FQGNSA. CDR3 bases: TGTGCCAGCAGCTTAGTTGGAGGGACAGAGACCCAGCATTTT. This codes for CASSLVGGTETQHF.

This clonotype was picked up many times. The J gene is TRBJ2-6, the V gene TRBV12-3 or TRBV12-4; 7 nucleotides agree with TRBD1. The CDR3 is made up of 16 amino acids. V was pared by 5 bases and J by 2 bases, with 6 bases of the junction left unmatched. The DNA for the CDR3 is TGTGCCAGCAGTCTTGGACAGGCGACTGGGGCCAACGTCCTGACTTTC. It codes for CASSLGQATGANVLTF.

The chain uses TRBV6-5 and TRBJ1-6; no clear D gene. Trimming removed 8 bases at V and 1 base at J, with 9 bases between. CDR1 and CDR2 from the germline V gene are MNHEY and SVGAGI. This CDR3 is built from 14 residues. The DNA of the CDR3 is TGTGCCAGCTCCGTAGGTTCCTATAATTCACCCCTCCACTTT. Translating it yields CASSVGSYNSPLHF.

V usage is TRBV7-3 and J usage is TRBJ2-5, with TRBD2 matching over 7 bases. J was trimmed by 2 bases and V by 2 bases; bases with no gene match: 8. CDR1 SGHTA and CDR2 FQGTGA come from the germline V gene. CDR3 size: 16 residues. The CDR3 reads CASSLGAGLVQETQYF. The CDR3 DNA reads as TGTGCCAGCAGCTTAGGAGCTGGACTAGTTCAAGAGACCCAGTACTTC.

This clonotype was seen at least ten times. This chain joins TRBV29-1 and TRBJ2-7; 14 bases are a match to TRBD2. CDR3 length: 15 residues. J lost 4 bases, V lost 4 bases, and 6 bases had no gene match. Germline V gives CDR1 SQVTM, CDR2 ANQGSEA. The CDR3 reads CSVAPTSGRVYEQYF. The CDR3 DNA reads TGCAGCGTTGCCCCGACTAGCGGGAGGGTTTACGAGCAGTACTTC.

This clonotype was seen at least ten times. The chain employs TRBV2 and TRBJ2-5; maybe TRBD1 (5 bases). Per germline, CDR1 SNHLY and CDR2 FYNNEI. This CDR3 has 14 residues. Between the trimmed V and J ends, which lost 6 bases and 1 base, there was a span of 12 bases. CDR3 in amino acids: CASRMSQGQETQYF. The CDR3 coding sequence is TGTGCCAGCAGGATGAGTCAGGGCCAAGAGACCCAGTACTTC.

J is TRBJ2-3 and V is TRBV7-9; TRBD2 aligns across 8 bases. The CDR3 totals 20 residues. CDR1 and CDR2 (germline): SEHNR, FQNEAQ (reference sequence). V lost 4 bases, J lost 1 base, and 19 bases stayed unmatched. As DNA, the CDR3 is TGTGCCAGCAGCTATTCCTTAGCGGGGCCTACCTCCTCCGGCACAGATACGCAGTATTTT. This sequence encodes CASSYSLAGPTSSGTDTQYF.

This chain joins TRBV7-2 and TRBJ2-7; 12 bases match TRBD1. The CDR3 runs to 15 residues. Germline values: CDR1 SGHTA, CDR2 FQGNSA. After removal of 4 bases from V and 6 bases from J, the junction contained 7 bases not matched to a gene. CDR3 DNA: TGTGCCAGCAGCTACTTACCGGGACAGGGGGCCGAGCAGTACTTC. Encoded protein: CASSYLPGQGAEQYF.

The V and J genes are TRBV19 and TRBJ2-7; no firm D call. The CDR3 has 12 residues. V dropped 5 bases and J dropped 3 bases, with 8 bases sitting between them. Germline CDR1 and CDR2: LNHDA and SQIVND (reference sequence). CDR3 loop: CASSHQIYEQYF. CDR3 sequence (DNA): TGTGCCAGTAGTCACCAAATCTACGAGCAGTACTTC.

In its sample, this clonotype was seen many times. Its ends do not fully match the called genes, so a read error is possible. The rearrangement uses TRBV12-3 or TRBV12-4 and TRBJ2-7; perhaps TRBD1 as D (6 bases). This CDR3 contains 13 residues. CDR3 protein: CASRPGTSYEQYF. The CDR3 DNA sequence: TGCGCCAGCAGACCCGGGACATCCTACGAGCAGTACTTC.

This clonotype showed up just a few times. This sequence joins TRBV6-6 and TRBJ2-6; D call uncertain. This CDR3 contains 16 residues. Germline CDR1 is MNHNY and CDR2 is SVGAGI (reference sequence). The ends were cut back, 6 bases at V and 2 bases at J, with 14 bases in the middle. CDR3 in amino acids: CASRAGPATGANVLTF. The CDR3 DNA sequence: TGTGCCAGCAGAGCTGGCCCGGCCACTGGGGCCAACGTCCTGACTTTC.

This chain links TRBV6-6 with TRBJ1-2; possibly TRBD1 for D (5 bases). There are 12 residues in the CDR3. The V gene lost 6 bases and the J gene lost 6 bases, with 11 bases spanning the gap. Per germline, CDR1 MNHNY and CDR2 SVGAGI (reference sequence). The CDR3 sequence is CASRDSMNGYTF. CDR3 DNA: TGTGCCAGCAGAGACAGCATGAATGGCTACACCTTC.

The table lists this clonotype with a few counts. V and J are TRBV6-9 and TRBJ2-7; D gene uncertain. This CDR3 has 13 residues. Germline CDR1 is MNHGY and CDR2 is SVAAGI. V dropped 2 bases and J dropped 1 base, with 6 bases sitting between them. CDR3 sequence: CASSYPRSYEQYF. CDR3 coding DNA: TGTGCCAGCAGTTATCCTAGATCCTACGAGCAGTACTTC.

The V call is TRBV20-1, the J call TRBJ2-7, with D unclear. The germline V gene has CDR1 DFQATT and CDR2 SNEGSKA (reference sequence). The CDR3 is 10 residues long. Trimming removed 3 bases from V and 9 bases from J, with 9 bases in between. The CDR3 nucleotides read TGCAGTGCTAGTGCGGTGGGGCAGTACTTC. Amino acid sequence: CSASAVGQYF.